One and the same sample provided the 2 T cell receptor beta chains below, sequenced in a study of cytomegalovirus exposure and HLA in healthy donors. Clones were read by immunoSEQ multiplex PCR, and TCRdb kept only the in-frame ones, dropping some. The sample consists of more than 95,000 clones, around 88% of them appearing once. Sequenced: PBMCs. The receptors were sampled from a man in his late teens or twenties in good health and CMV-seronegative.

The genes are TRBV29-1 and TRBJ1-1, with D uncertain. Trimming cost V 3 bases and J 0 bases, with 14 bases left between them. This CDR3 is 15 amino acids long. The V gene's germline CDR1 is SQVTM and CDR2 ANQGSEA. In DNA form, the CDR3 reads TGCAGCGTTGATTTACCAGGATATATGAACACTGAAGCTTTCTTT. Translation gives CSVDLPGYMNTEAFF.

This sequence joins TRBV27 and TRBJ1-2, with D possibly TRBD1 on 5 matching bases. Per germline, CDR1 MNHEY and CDR2 SMNVEV (reference sequence). This CDR3 comprises 15 residues. V lost 3 bases and J lost 2, with 13 bases in between. The CDR3 DNA reads as TGTGCCAGCAGTTTTGTACCTCGGGGGAACTATGGCTACACCTTC. Translated, it gives CASSFVPRGNYGYTF.